The entry below describes one T cell receptor beta chain. The target antigen is unknown. The source of the sample is a study of cytomegalovirus exposure and HLA in healthy donors. Turning to the study itself: Among around 180 million T cells, an earlier analysis found 90 million to 130 million unique TCR beta sequences. Study conclusions and caveats: The study designated 150 or so TCR beta chains cytomegalovirus-associated. Compared with the roughly 700-donor mean, an Asian-associated ancestry cluster reportedly had fewer N-insertions, according to a later analysis. Prior analysis indicated that the majority of TCR beta V segments exhibited productivity approximately 87% or approximately 30% of the time.

V lost 1 base to trimming and J lost 9 bases; unmatched junction nucleotides: 5. CDR3 size: 15 residues. Germline V lookup: CDR1 SGHTA, CDR2 FQGNSA. The PCR had 60 Vbeta and 13 Jbeta primers. Assay: immunoSEQ multiplex PCR; the TCRdb copy retains only in-frame clones and omits some. This repertoire shows about 170,000 clones, 65% to 85% found once; its top ten account for just over 4.5%. The sample comprised PBMCs. This TCR derives from a woman in her forties or fifties in good health and CMV-seropositive. The chain joins TRBV7-2 to TRBJ1-6; 8 bases align to TRBD1. As DNA, the CDR3 is TGTGCCAGCAGCTTAGTATCAGGGGGCTCTTCACCCCTCCACTTT. Encoded protein: CASSLVSGGSSPLHF.